Each of the 23 T cell receptor beta chains below was sequenced from the same sample in a study of T cell repertoires in cytomegalovirus infection. These receptors' targets are unknown. In TCRdb, the reads were re-called with MiXCR into one record per CDR3 protein. The data show approximately 1,000,000 distinct CDR3 sequences, roughly 30% seen once. The material sequenced was cultured CD8+ T cells from PBMCs, taken from culture after CMV antigen stimulation. Every receptor here comes from a human donor in good health (CMV status not recorded). Some clones in this sample may be carry-over from other donors' samples.

This clonotype was detected only a few times. The chain carries TRBV15 and TRBJ2-7; 10 bases line up with TRBD2. The J segment lost 0 bases and the V segment lost 2 bases, leaving 4 bases of the junction unmatched. Germline V CDR1 and CDR2: LNHNV, YYDKDF (reference sequence). The CDR3 sequence is 16 residues long. The DNA of the CDR3 is TGTGCCACCAGCAGAAAAACTAGCGGGGCCTCCTACGAGCAGTACTTC. It specifies CATSRKTSGASYEQYF.

The J gene is TRBJ2-7, the V gene TRBV14; 8 bases are a match to TRBD1. The CDR3 is 16 amino acids. V dropped 5 bases and J dropped 3; count of bases not matched to a gene: 12. CDR1 is SGHDN, CDR2 FVKESK, per germline. The CDR3 region has the DNA TGTGCCAGCAGCTTAGGACAGGGAGGATTGCGCTACGAGCAGTACTTC. As protein: CASSLGQGGLRYEQYF.

The rearrangement uses TRBV10-2 and TRBJ1-2; D call uncertain. V lost 2 bases and J 6 bases, leaving 7 bases between the germline ends. The CDR3 contains 12 residues. Germline V gene lookup returns CDR1 WSHSY and CDR2 SAAADI. This CDR3 reads CASSEELNGYTF. The CDR3, as DNA: TGCGCCAGCAGTGAGGAGCTAAATGGCTACACCTTC.

This clonotype was found a few times. This chain joins TRBV6-1 and TRBJ2-5; possibly TRBD1 for D (6 bases). The length of the CDR3 is 15 residues. V was clipped by 3 bases and J by 7 bases, with 18 bases between them. Per germline, CDR1 MNHNS and CDR2 SASEGT. CDR3 sequence: CASSDTPTLGATQYF. CDR3 in DNA: TGTGCCAGCAGTGACACTCCTACCTTGGGGGCGACCCAGTACTTC.

In this sample, this clonotype turned up a few times. The chain's CDR3 is CSVDYPPTGLCGYTF. The DNA of the CDR3 is TGCAGCGTTGATTACCCCCCGACGGGGCTATGCGGCTACACCTTC. The chain recombines TRBV29-1 with TRBJ1-2; tentatively, D is TRBD1 (5 bases). Germline CDR1 reads SQVTM; CDR2 reads ANQGSEA. This CDR3 contains 15 residues. V was shortened by 3 bases and J by 8 bases, with 22 bases between the two germline ends. Based on the CDR3 plus reference TRBV29-1 and TRBJ1-2, the full variable domain is SAVISQKPSRDICQRGTSLTIQCQVDSQVTMMFWYRQQPGQSLTLIATANQGSEATYESGFVIDKFPISRPNLTFSTLTVSNMSPEDSSIYLCSVDYPPTGLCGYTFGSGTRLTVV.

In its sample, this clonotype was seen once. The V call is TRBV2, the J call TRBJ1-5, with 7 bases matching TRBD1. The CDR3 spans 18 residues. V was clipped by 2 bases and J by 1 base; unmatched bases: 11. CDR1 and CDR2 (germline): SNHLY, FYNNEI. The CDR3 coding sequence is TGTGCCAGCAGTGAAAACCCGACAGGGCATTTGAGCAATCAGCCCCAGCATTTT. This gives the protein CASSENPTGHLSNQPQHF.

CDR3 in amino acids: CASSLSYGGLYEQYV. CDR3 in DNA: TGTGCCAGCAGTTTATCGTACGGGGGGCTCTACGAGCAGTACGTC. The rearrangement uses TRBV27 and TRBJ2-7, with D maybe TRBD2 (7 bases). This CDR3 is built from 15 residues. With 0 bases removed from V and 3 bases from J, the gap between germline ends came to 12 bases. Germline values: CDR1 MNHEY, CDR2 SMNVEV (reference sequence).

This clonotype was recorded once. The V gene is TRBV5-1, the J gene TRBJ2-7; TRBD1 agrees at 8 bases. Germline lookup yields CDR1 SGHRS and CDR2 YFSETQ. Trimming cost V 0 bases and J 3 bases; bases outside gene matches: 5. The CDR3 consists of 15 residues. The CDR3 region is CASSLGKDRVYEQYF. The CDR3 DNA reads as TGCGCCAGCAGCTTGGGGAAGGACAGGGTCTACGAGCAGTACTTC. Looking up the rest from reference TRBV5-1 and TRBJ2-7 gives the full variable domain: KAGVTQTPRYLIKTRGQQVTLSCSPISGHRSVSWYQQTPGQGLQFLFEYFSETQRNKGNFPGRFSGRQFSNSRSEMNVSTLELGDSALYLCASSLGKDRVYEQYFGPGTRLTVT.

This chain uses TRBV27 with TRBJ2-7, with D tentatively TRBD1 or TRBD2 (5 bases each). This CDR3 spans 13 amino acids. Germline loops: CDR1 MNHEY, CDR2 SMNVEV (reference sequence). The V and J ends lost 8 bases and 6 bases respectively, with 17 bases between them. CDR3 amino acids: CASGDHWLSEQYV. DNA of the CDR3: TGTGCCAGCGGGGACCACTGGTTATCCGAGCAGTACGTC.

Notes on this clonotype: A single base separates this from a much larger clone, so it may be a read error. The chain is built from TRBV7-6 and TRBJ1-1, with D possibly TRBD1 on 6 matching bases. The CDR3 consists of 13 residues. Trimming shortened V by 10 bases and J by 10 bases, and 22 bases separated the two germline ends. Germline lookup yields CDR1 SGHVS and CDR2 FNYEAQ. CDR3 nucleotide sequence: TGTGCCAACAGACCAGTACAGGGAAGAGGAGCTTTCTTT. Translation gives CANRPVQGRGAFF.

This clonotype was recorded a few times. The rearrangement links TRBV27 to TRBJ1-2; D possibly corresponds to TRBD1 (5 bases). The germline gives CDR1 MNHEY, CDR2 SMNVEV (reference sequence). The V and J ends lost 8 bases and 3 bases respectively, with 22 bases between them. There are 16 residues in the CDR3. CDR3 residues: CASRGERDFDYYGYTF. Written as DNA, the CDR3 is TGTGCCAGCCGGGGGGAACGAGATTTTGATTACTATGGCTACACCTTC.

The V call is TRBV19, the J call TRBJ1-2; 11 bases map to TRBD1. V lost 5 bases and J lost 7; bases outside the gene matches: 12. The CDR3 totals 16 residues. Per the germline V gene, CDR1 is LNHDA and CDR2 is SQIVND (reference sequence). In nucleotides, the CDR3 is TGTGCCAGTAGTTGGGGGACAGGGGGTACTTCAGGTGGCTACACCTTC. Its protein product is CASSWGTGGTSGGYTF.

This clonotype was observed a handful of times. The chain is built from TRBV7-9 and TRBJ1-1; unclear D gene. V lost 0 bases and J 3 bases, leaving 8 bases between the germline ends. Germline CDR1 is SEHNR and CDR2 is FQNEAQ (reference sequence). This CDR3 region has 14 residues. Here the CDR3 reads CASSLAVAYTEAFF. The DNA of the CDR3 is TGTGCCAGCAGCTTAGCAGTAGCTTACACTGAAGCTTTCTTT. The full variable domain, in which reference TRBV7-9 and TRBJ1-1 provide the parts outside the CDR3, is DTGVSQNPRHKITKRGQNVTFRCDPISEHNRLYWYRQTLGQGPEFLTYFQNEAQLEKSRLLSDRFSAERPKGSFSTLEIQRTEQGDSAMYLCASSLAVAYTEAFFGQGTRLTVV.

The rearrangement joins TRBV7-8 to TRBJ2-3; D gene uncertain. With 1 base removed from V and 0 bases from J, the gap between germline ends came to 11 bases. Germline lookup yields CDR1 SGHVS and CDR2 FQNEAQ. CDR3 length: 16 residues. CDR3 amino acids: CASSLVEAGSTDTQYF. The CDR3 DNA sequence: TGTGCCAGCAGCTTAGTCGAGGCAGGAAGCACAGATACGCAGTATTTT. Drawing the rest from reference TRBV7-8 and TRBJ2-3, the complete variable domain is GAGVSQSPRYKVAKRGQDVALRCDPISGHVSLFWYQQALGQGPEFLTYFQNEAQLDKSGLPSDRFFAERPEGSVSTLKIQRTQQEDSAVYLCASSLVEAGSTDTQYFGPGTRLTVL.

This chain connects TRBV27 to TRBJ2-3, with TRBD2 identical over 16 bases. The CDR3 sequence is 22 residues long. Germline-derived CDR1 and CDR2 are MNHEY and SMNVEV (reference sequence). With 5 bases clipped from V and 0 bases from J, the junction kept 17 bases outside the gene matches. As DNA, the CDR3 is TGTGCCAGCAGTCCTCTCTACCCGCTGGGGACTAGCGGGGGGGTAAGCACAGATACGCAGTATTTT. It is translated as CASSPLYPLGTSGGVSTDTQYF.

V usage is TRBV5-4 and J usage is TRBJ2-3; D remains unclear. V was clipped by 4 bases and J by 4 bases, with 7 bases between them. There are 12 residues in the CDR3. CDR1 SGHNT and CDR2 YYREEE come from the germline V gene (reference sequence). The CDR3 region has the DNA TGTGCCAGCAGCGACCTGCCAGATACGCAGTATTTT. This encodes CASSDLPDTQYF.

The chain uses TRBV6-5 and TRBJ2-1; D gene unclear. The V gene's germline CDR1 is MNHEY and CDR2 SVGAGI. CDR3 length: 15 residues. V was clipped by 1 base and J by 8 bases, with 15 bases between them. The CDR3: CASSYLAGVGYEQFF. CDR3 sequence (DNA): TGTGCCAGCAGTTACTTGGCTGGGGTTGGCTATGAGCAGTTCTTC.

The chain has TRBV7-6 and TRBJ1-2; 10 positions match TRBD1. Germline V gives CDR1 SGHVS, CDR2 FNYEAQ. V gave up 1 base and J gave up 4 bases; unmatched junction bases: 3. The CDR3 runs to 15 residues. CDR3 amino acids: CASSLEGQGFYGYTF. In nucleotides, the CDR3 is TGTGCCAGCAGCTTAGAGGGACAGGGGTTCTATGGCTACACCTTC.

The table lists this clonotype with many counts. This rearrangement joins TRBV6-1 to TRBJ1-1, with D unclear. Germline-derived CDR1 and CDR2 are MNHNS and SASEGT. V dropped 6 bases and J dropped 0 bases, with 5 bases sitting between them. The CDR3 spans 12 residues. CDR3 region: CASRYMNTEAFF. The CDR3 DNA follows: TGTGCCAGCAGGTACATGAACACTGAAGCTTTCTTT.

This clonotype was recorded at least ten times. This chain joins TRBV7-2 and TRBJ2-4; D ambiguous. The CDR3 runs 15 residues. Germline V gene data show CDR1 as SGHTA and CDR2 as FQGNSA. V dropped 5 bases and J dropped 0 bases, with 11 bases sitting between them. The CDR3 DNA reads TGTGCCAGCAGCCCCGGAACATTAGCCAAAAACATTCAGTACTTC. It yields the protein CASSPGTLAKNIQYF.

The rearrangement joins TRBV5-1 to TRBJ2-1, with TRBD2 matching 12 bases. This CDR3 has 16 residues. V lost 0 bases to trimming and J lost 4 bases; unmatched junction nucleotides: 2. The V gene's germline CDR1 is SGHRS and CDR2 YFSETQ. The CDR3 loop is CASSLASGGEYNEQFF. CDR3 nucleotides: TGCGCCAGCAGCTTGGCTAGCGGGGGGGAATACAATGAGCAGTTCTTC.

In regard to this clonotype: Relative to the germline gene, one junction end is altered; a read error may explain this. The chain carries TRBV27 and TRBJ2-5; tentative D call: TRBD1 (6 bases). Germline V gives CDR1 MNHEY, CDR2 SMNVEV (reference sequence). The CDR3 covers 15 residues. CDR3 sequence (DNA): TGTGTCAGCAGTCGTTTCCAGGGGCCTCAAGAGACCCAGTACTTC. Translating it yields CVSSRFQGPQETQYF.

The chain links TRBV19 to TRBJ2-3; D unresolved. The germline V gene encodes CDR1 LNHDA and CDR2 SQIVND (reference sequence). The V end was cut by 5 bases, the J end by 0 bases, with 12 bases between. The CDR3 is 15 residues long. In DNA, the CDR3 is TGTGCCAGTAGTGACCAAAGGGTGAGCACAGATACGCAGTATTTT. Protein sequence: CASSDQRVSTDTQYF.